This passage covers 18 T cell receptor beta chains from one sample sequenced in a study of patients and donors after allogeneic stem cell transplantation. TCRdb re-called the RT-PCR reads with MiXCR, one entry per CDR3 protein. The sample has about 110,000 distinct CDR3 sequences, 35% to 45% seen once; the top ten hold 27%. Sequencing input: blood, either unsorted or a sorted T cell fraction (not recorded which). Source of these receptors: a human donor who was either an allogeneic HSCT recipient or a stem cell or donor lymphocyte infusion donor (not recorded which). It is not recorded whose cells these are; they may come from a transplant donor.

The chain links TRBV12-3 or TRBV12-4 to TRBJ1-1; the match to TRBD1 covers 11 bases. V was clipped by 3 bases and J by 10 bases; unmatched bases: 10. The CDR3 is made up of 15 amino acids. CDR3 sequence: CASSFRDRGSSGAFF. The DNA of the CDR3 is TGTGCCAGCAGTTTCCGGGACAGGGGGTCTTCCGGAGCTTTCTTT.

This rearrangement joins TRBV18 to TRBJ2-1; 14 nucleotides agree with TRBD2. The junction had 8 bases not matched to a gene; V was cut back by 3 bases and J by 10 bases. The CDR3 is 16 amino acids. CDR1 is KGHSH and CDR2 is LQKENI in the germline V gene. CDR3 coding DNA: TGTGCCAGCTCACCTCCGGGACTAGCGGGAGTGTACGAGCAGTTCTTC. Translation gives CASSPPGLAGVYEQFF.

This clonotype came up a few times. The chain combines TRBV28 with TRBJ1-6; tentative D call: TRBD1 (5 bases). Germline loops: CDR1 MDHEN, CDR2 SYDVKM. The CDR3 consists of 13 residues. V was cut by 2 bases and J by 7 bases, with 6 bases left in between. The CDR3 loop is CASSLDSNSPLHF. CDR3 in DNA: TGTGCCAGCAGTTTAGACAGCAATTCACCCCTCCACTTT.

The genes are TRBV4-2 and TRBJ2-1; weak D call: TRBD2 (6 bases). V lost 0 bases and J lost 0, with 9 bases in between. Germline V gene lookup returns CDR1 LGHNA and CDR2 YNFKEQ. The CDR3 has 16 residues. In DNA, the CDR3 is TGTGCCAGCAGCCAAGAGGCGGGGACCTCCTACAATGAGCAGTTCTTC. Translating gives CASSQEAGTSYNEQFF.

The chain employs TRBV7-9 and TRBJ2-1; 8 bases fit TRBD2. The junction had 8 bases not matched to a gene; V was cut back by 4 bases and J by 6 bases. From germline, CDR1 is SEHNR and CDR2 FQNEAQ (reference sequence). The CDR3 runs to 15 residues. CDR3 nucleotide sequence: TGTGCCAGCAGCTCTACGGGAGGGTTCGGCAATGAGCAGTTCTTC. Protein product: CASSSTGGFGNEQFF.

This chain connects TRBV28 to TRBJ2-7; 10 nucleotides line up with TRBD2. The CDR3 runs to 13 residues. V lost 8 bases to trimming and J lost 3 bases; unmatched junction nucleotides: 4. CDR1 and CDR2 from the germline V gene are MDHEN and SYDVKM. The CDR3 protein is CASALAGIYEQYF. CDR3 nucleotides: TGTGCCAGCGCACTAGCGGGAATCTACGAGCAGTACTTC.

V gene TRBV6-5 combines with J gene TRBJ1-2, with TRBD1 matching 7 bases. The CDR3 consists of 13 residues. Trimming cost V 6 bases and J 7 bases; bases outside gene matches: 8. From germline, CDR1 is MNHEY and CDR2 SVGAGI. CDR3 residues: CASSPQGWGGYTF. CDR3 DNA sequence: TGTGCCAGCAGCCCACAGGGGTGGGGTGGCTACACCTTC.

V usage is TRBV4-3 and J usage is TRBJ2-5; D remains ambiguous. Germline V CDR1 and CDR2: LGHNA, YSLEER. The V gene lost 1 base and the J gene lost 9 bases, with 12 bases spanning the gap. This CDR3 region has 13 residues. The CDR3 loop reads CASSQVRVTAQYF. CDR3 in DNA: TGCGCCAGCAGCCAAGTTAGGGTCACGGCCCAGTACTTC.

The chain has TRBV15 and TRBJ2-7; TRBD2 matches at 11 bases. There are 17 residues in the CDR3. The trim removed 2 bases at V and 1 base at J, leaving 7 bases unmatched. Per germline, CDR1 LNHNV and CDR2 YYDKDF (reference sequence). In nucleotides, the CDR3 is TGTGCCACCAGCAGACTAGCGGGAGGTGGTCTTTCCTACGAGCAGTACTTC. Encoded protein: CATSRLAGGGLSYEQYF.

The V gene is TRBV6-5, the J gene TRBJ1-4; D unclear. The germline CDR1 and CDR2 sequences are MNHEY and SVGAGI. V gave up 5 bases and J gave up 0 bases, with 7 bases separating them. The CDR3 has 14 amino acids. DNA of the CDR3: TGTGCCAGCAGTCCGACCGCAACTAATGAAAAACTGTTTTTT. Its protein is CASSPTATNEKLFF.

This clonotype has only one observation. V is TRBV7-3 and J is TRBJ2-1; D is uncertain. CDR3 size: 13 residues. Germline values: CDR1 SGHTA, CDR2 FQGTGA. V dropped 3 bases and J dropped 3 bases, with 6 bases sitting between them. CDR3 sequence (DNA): TGTGCCAGCAGCTTTACCAGCTACAATGAGCAGTTCTTC. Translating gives CASSFTSYNEQFF.

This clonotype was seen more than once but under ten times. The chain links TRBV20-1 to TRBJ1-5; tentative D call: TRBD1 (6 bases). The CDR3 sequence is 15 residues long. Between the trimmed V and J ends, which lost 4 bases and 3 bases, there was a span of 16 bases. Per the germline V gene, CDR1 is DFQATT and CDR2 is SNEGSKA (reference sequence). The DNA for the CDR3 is TGCAGTGCTATTCAAATAGACAGGTCCAATCAGCCCCAGCATTTT. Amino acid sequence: CSAIQIDRSNQPQHF.

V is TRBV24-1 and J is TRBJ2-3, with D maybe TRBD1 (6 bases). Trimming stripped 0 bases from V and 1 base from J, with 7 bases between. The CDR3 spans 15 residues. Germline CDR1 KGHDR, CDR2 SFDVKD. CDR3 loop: CATSDLSGGTDTQYF. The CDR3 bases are TGTGCCACCAGTGATTTGTCAGGGGGCACAGATACGCAGTATTTT.

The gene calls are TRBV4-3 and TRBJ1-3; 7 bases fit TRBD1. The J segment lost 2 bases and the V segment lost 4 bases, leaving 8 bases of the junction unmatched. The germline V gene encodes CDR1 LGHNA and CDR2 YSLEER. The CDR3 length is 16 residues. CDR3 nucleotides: TGCGCCAGCAGCCCTACTCGCCAGGGGGCTGGAAACACCATATATTTT. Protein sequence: CASSPTRQGAGNTIYF.

This CDR3 reads CASSPRTRQETQYF. The CDR3 bases are TGCGCCAGCAGCCCCCGGACTAGACAAGAGACCCAGTACTTC. The chain joins TRBV5-1 to TRBJ2-5; 7 nucleotides match TRBD2. J lost 2 bases, V lost 4 bases, and 5 bases had no gene match. The CDR3 is made up of 14 amino acids. Germline-derived CDR1 and CDR2 are SGHRS and YFSETQ. The full variable domain, in which reference TRBV5-1 and TRBJ2-5 provide the parts outside the CDR3, is KAGVTQTPRYLIKTRGQQVTLSCSPISGHRSVSWYQQTPGQGLQFLFEYFSETQRNKGNFPGRFSGRQFSNSRSEMNVSTLELGDSALYLCASSPRTRQETQYFGPGTRLLVL.

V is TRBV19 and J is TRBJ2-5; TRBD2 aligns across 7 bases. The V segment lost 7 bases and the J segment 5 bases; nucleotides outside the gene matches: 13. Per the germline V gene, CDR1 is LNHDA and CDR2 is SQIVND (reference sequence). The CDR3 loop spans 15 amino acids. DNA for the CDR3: TGTGCCAGTAATAAAGGGGAGCGGGGTCTCGAGACCCAGTACTTC. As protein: CASNKGERGLETQYF.

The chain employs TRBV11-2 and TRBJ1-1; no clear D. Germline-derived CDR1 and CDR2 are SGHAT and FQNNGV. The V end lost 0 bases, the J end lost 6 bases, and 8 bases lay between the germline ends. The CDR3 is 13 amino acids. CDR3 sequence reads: CASSLDYPSEAFF. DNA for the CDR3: TGTGCCAGCAGCTTAGACTATCCTTCTGAAGCTTTCTTT. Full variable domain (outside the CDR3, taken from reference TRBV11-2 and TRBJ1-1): EAGVAQSPRYKIIEKRQSVAFWCNPISGHATLYWYQQILGQGPKLLIQFQNNGVVDDSQLPKDRFSAERLKGVDSTLKIQPAKLEDSAVYLCASSLDYPSEAFFGQGTRLTVV.

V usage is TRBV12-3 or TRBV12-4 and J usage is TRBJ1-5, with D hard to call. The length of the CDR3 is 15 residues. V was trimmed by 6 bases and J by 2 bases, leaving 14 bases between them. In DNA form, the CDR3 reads TGTGCCAGCAGCAAAACAGCGATAGGCAATCAGCCCCAGCATTTT. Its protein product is CASSKTAIGNQPQHF.